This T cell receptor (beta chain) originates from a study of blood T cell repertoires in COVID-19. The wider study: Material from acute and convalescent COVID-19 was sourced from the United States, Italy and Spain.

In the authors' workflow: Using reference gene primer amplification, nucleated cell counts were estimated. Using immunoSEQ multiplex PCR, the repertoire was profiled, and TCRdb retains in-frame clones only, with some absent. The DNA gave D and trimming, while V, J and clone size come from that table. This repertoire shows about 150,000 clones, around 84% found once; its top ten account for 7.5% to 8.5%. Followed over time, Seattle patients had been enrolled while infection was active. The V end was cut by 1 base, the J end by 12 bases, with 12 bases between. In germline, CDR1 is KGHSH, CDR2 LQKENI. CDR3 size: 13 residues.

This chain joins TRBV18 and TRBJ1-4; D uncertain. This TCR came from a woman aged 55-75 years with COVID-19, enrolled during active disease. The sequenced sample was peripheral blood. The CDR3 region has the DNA TGTGCCAGCTCACCACTTAGCGGCCACCAACTGTTTTTT. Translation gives CASSPLSGHQLFF.